A single sample is the source of the 15 T cell receptor beta chains below, sequenced in a study of blood T cell repertoires in COVID-19. Assay used: immunoSEQ multiplex PCR; TCRdb lists only in-frame clones, some missing. The table has approximately 70,000 clones, more than 85% seen once. The sequenced material came from peripheral blood. These receptors were obtained from a man between 65 and 85 years old with active COVID-19.

The rearrangement uses TRBV6-2 or TRBV6-3 and TRBJ2-1, with 12 bases matching TRBD2. Germline V gene sequence: CDR1 MNHEY, CDR2 SVGEGT. This CDR3 region has 17 residues. Trimming removed 4 bases from V and 4 bases from J; junction bases left unmatched: 8. The DNA of the CDR3 is TGTGCCAGCAGTTCCCCCCGACTAGCGGGAGTTTACAATGAGCAGTTCTTC. Its translation: CASSSPRLAGVYNEQFF.

This rearrangement joins TRBV7-2 to TRBJ1-5; D remains unclear. Trimming left V 2 bases short and J 3 bases short, with 8 bases between. The CDR3 covers 14 residues. Germline loops: CDR1 SGHTA, CDR2 FQGNSA. The CDR3 region has the DNA TGTGCCAGCAGCTTATGGGCAGTCAATCAGCCCCAGCATTTT. Amino acids: CASSLWAVNQPQHF. Looking up the rest from reference TRBV7-2 and TRBJ1-5 gives the full variable domain: GAGVSQSPSNKVTEKGKDVELRCDPISGHTALYWYRQSLGQGLEFLIYFQGNSAPDKSGLPSDRFSAERTGGSVSTLTIQRTQQEDSAVYLCASSLWAVNQPQHFGDGTRLSIL.

The chain recombines TRBV5-1 with TRBJ2-7; the match to TRBD1 covers 9 bases. The CDR3 runs 14 residues. The V and J ends lost 5 bases and 5 bases, in that order; junction bases with no gene match: 8. Germline V gene data show CDR1 as SGHRS and CDR2 as YFSETQ. CDR3 amino acids: CASREDRGDHEQYF. CDR3 nucleotides: TGCGCCAGCAGAGAAGACAGGGGGGACCACGAGCAGTACTTC.

A word on this clone: An end of the junction differs from the germline gene, which may be a read error. This chain uses TRBV7-7 with TRBJ1-3; 7 bases line up with TRBD1. Germline lookup yields CDR1 SSHAT and CDR2 FNYEAQ (reference sequence). The CDR3 sequence is 18 residues long. CDR3 nucleotide sequence: TGTGCTAGCAGCCCTTCGCGATCGGGACAGCTCTCTGGAAACACCATATATTTT. It yields the protein CASSPSRSGQLSGNTIYF.

In its sample, this clone was seen once. V usage is TRBV28 and J usage is TRBJ1-1; weak D call: TRBD1 (6 bases). The CDR3 length is 13 residues. V was clipped by 10 bases and J by 3 bases, with 15 bases between them. Per germline, CDR1 MDHEN and CDR2 SYDVKM. The chain's CDR3 is CATLGGRDTEAFF. The CDR3 DNA follows: TGTGCCACCCTGGGGGGGCGGGACACTGAAGCTTTCTTT. The whole variable domain, filled in from reference TRBV28 and TRBJ1-1, reads DVKVTQSSRYLVKRTGEKVFLECVQDMDHENMFWYRQDPGLGLRLIYFSYDVKMKEKGDIPEGYSVSREKKERFSLILESASTNQTSMYLCATLGGRDTEAFFGQGTRLTVV.

The V gene is TRBV4-1, the J gene TRBJ2-5; perhaps TRBD1 as D (5 bases). Deletions cut 1 base from V and 1 base from J, with 10 bases between. Germline CDR1 reads MGHRA; CDR2 reads YSYEKL. This CDR3 is 15 amino acids long. The CDR3 region is CASSQVGPTQETQYF. CDR3 bases: TGCGCCAGCAGCCAAGTGGGGCCCACCCAAGAGACCCAGTACTTC.

This chain joins TRBV3-1 (or the pseudogene TRBV3-2) and TRBJ1-2, with TRBD1 as a possible D gene (5 bases). V was pared by 0 bases and J by 8 bases, with 13 bases between. From germline, CDR1 is LGHDT and CDR2 YNNKEL (reference sequence). The CDR3 is 14 residues long. The CDR3 spells CASSQDWEGRGYTF. CDR3 DNA sequence: TGTGCCAGCAGCCAAGATTGGGAGGGGCGCGGCTACACCTTC.

The rearrangement uses TRBV9 and TRBJ2-3, with a tentative D call TRBD1 (6 bases). Germline-derived CDR1 and CDR2 are SGDLS and YYNGEE. Trimming removed 0 bases from V and 2 bases from J, with 7 bases in between. The CDR3 runs to 14 residues. The DNA for the CDR3 is TGTGCCAGCAGCGTAGTGGGGGCCACAGATACGCAGTATTTT. Its protein product is CASSVVGATDTQYF. Based on the CDR3 plus reference TRBV9 and TRBJ2-3, the full variable domain is DSGVTQTPKHLITATGQRVTLRCSPRSGDLSVYWYQQSLDQGLQFLIQYYNGEERAKGNILERFSAQQFPDLHSELNLSSLELGDSALYFCASSVVGATDTQYFGPGTRLTVL.

The V gene is TRBV7-2, the J gene TRBJ2-1, with 10 bases aligning to TRBD1. Looked up from germline, CDR1 is SGHTA and CDR2 is FQGNSA. The CDR3 contains 14 residues. V was clipped by 6 bases and J by 5 bases; unmatched bases: 4. The CDR3 protein is CASRRDRGHNEQFF. DNA for the CDR3: TGTGCCAGCAGGCGGGACAGGGGCCACAATGAGCAGTTCTTC.

The gene calls are TRBV28 and TRBJ1-1; the D is unclear. Trimming shortened V by 3 bases and J by 1 base, and 9 bases separated the two germline ends. CDR1 and CDR2 from the germline V gene are MDHEN and SYDVKM. The length of the CDR3 is 14 residues. This CDR3 reads CASSFAFRNTEAFF. CDR3 nucleotides: TGTGCCAGCAGTTTCGCATTTAGGAACACTGAAGCTTTCTTT. The full variable domain, its missing parts supplied by reference TRBV28 and TRBJ1-1, is DVKVTQSSRYLVKRTGEKVFLECVQDMDHENMFWYRQDPGLGLRLIYFSYDVKMKEKGDIPEGYSVSREKKERFSLILESASTNQTSMYLCASSFAFRNTEAFFGQGTRLTVV.

The chain recombines TRBV7-8 with TRBJ2-2, with a possible D match to TRBD1 (5 bases). V dropped 0 bases and J dropped 2 bases, with 7 bases sitting between them. CDR3 length: 15 residues. Germline CDR1 SGHVS, CDR2 FQNEAQ. In DNA form, the CDR3 reads TGTGCCAGCAGCTTAGCGGGGCATAACACCGGGGAGCTGTTTTTT. It specifies CASSLAGHNTGELFF.

V usage is TRBV4-3 and J usage is TRBJ2-1, with TRBD2 as a possible D gene (5 bases). Germline V gene sequence: CDR1 LGHNA, CDR2 YSLEER. The length of the CDR3 is 12 residues. V shed 4 bases and J shed 15 bases, with 16 bases lying between them. CDR3 sequence: CASSRRGPGAFF. The CDR3 nucleotides read TGCGCCAGCAGCCGCCGAGGGCCAGGTGCGTTCTTC.

This clone was seen a single time. This CDR3 is CASSPWGGNEQFF. CDR3 DNA sequence: TGTGCCAGCAGCCCATGGGGGGGGAATGAGCAGTTCTTC. The chain joins TRBV3-1 (or the pseudogene TRBV3-2) to TRBJ2-1; 7 bases are a match to TRBD2. The CDR3 extends over 13 amino acids. Germline V gene lookup returns CDR1 LGHDT and CDR2 YNNKEL (reference sequence). The ends lost 4 bases at V and 7 bases at J; junction bases unmatched: 4.

The rearrangement uses TRBV29-1 and TRBJ1-5, with 11 bases lining up with TRBD1. CDR1 and CDR2 (germline): SQVTM, ANQGSEA. V shed 3 bases, J shed 3 bases, and the junction held 1 base outside the gene matches. The CDR3 contains 14 residues. In DNA, the CDR3 is TGCAGCGTTGAGGACAGGGGGCTCAATCAGCCCCAGCATTTT. As protein: CSVEDRGLNQPQHF.

The gene calls are TRBV3-1 (or the pseudogene TRBV3-2) and TRBJ1-6, with D uncertain. Looked up from germline, CDR1 is LGHDT and CDR2 is YNNKEL (reference sequence). V dropped 1 base and J dropped 9 bases, with 16 bases sitting between them. The CDR3 is 16 residues long. This CDR3 reads CASSQGSPAGGSPLHF. The CDR3 coding sequence is TGTGCCAGCAGCCAAGGTTCCCCGGCGGGCGGTTCACCCCTCCACTTT.